This T cell receptor (beta chain) is drawn from a study of CD8 T cells in ankylosing spondylitis. Regarding the study as a whole: Certain motif variants had earlier been reported in reactive arthritis synovial fluid and blood. As reported, disease-linked clones showed significant enrichment in matched ankylosing spondylitis synovial fluid. A CD8+ phenotype characterized the disease-linked clones, which were relatively rare in peripheral blood.

Molecular-barcoded quantitative 5'-RACE produced these TCR beta libraries. TCRdb analysed the 5' RACE reads with MiXCR anew, one entry per CDR3 protein. This sample has about 240,000 distinct CDR3 sequences, with around 9.1% found just once. Trimming shortened V by 0 bases and J by 10 bases, and 16 bases separated the two germline ends. The germline gives CDR1 LGHNA, CDR2 YSLEER. The CDR3 is 15 residues long. This clonotype was seen at least ten times. The antigen remains unidentified. The chain joins TRBV4-3 to TRBJ2-1; D gene uncertain. Sequencing used blood, either unsorted or a sorted T cell fraction (not recorded which). The clonotype originates from a male donor with ankylosing spondylitis or in good health (not recorded which). The CDR3 DNA sequence: TGCGCCAGCAGCCAAGAGTTGGTCAGTTTAAGAGAGCAGTTCTTC. As protein: CASSQELVSLREQFF.